The 7 T cell receptor beta chains below were found in one sample sequenced in a study of cytomegalovirus exposure and HLA in healthy donors. Libraries were prepared by immunoSEQ multiplex PCR; TCRdb keeps only in-frame clonotypes and omits some of them. In the table there are under 75,000 clones, just under 95% of which are singletons. Material: PBMCs. The receptors stem from a woman between 18 and 29 years old in good health and CMV-seropositive.

This chain connects TRBV5-1 to TRBJ2-6; D is perhaps TRBD1 (5 bases). The V gene's germline CDR1 is SGHRS and CDR2 YFSETQ. Trimming shortened V by 3 bases and J by 4 bases, and 14 bases separated the two germline ends. The CDR3 has 16 amino acids. CDR3 amino acids: CASSWKGAEGANVLTF. The CDR3 coding sequence is TGCGCCAGCAGCTGGAAAGGGGCTGAAGGGGCCAACGTCCTGACTTTC.

V usage is TRBV29-1 and J usage is TRBJ2-4; D gene uncertain. The CDR3 runs 13 residues. The V and J ends lost 4 bases and 0 bases respectively, with 7 bases between them. CDR1 is SQVTM, CDR2 ANQGSEA, per germline. In DNA, the CDR3 is TGCAGCGTTGCATGGCTAGCCAAAAACATTCAGTACTTC. Translation gives CSVAWLAKNIQYF.

J is TRBJ1-2 and V is TRBV14, with 7 bases fitting TRBD1. Germline-derived CDR1 and CDR2 are SGHDN and FVKESK. The CDR3 totals 15 residues. V gave up 3 bases and J gave up 8 bases; unmatched junction bases: 12. The CDR3, as DNA: TGTGCCAGCAGCCACCCCAGGGGGAGGTTAAGCGGCTACACCTTC. Amino acid sequence: CASSHPRGRLSGYTF.

This rearrangement joins TRBV5-4 to TRBJ2-1; TRBD2 agrees at 10 bases. The CDR3 sequence is 15 residues long. The trim removed 5 bases at V and 6 bases at J, leaving 8 bases unmatched. The germline gives CDR1 SGHNT, CDR2 YYREEE (reference sequence). The CDR3 loop reads CASRVGLADLNEQFF. Here the CDR3 DNA reads TGTGCCAGCAGGGTTGGACTAGCGGACCTCAATGAGCAGTTCTTC.

V and J are TRBV19 and TRBJ1-4, with 7 bases fitting TRBD1. Germline V CDR1 and CDR2: LNHDA, SQIVND (reference sequence). This CDR3 has 14 residues. With V trimmed by 6 bases and J by 3 bases, 4 bases remained unmatched. The CDR3 sequence: CASRPGQPNEKLFF. CDR3 sequence (DNA): TGTGCCAGTAGACCGGGACAGCCTAATGAAAAACTGTTTTTT.

This clone was seen once. The V and J genes are TRBV4-1 and TRBJ1-1; TRBD1 matches 8 bases. The trim removed 3 bases at V and 0 bases at J, leaving 6 bases unmatched. This CDR3 is built from 16 residues. Germline V gene lookup returns CDR1 MGHRA and CDR2 YSYEKL. The CDR3 region has the DNA TGCGCCAGCAGCCAGCAGGGGGCCTACATGAACACTGAAGCTTTCTTT. It codes for CASSQQGAYMNTEAFF.

The chain carries TRBV15 and TRBJ1-5; no reliable D call. V was pared by 0 bases and J by 6 bases, with 6 bases between. The germline V gene has CDR1 LNHNV and CDR2 YYDKDF (reference sequence). CDR3 length: 13 residues. For the CDR3, the DNA is TGTGCCACCAGCAGAGAAGGAGTTCAGCCCCAGCATTTT. Translating it yields CATSREGVQPQHF.